The clone carrying this T cell receptor beta chain was found a few times. This sample was taken from a study of human T cells and chemical hapten exposure. V gave up 0 bases and J gave up 2 bases, with 10 bases separating them. This CDR3 is 15 amino acids long. Germline V lookup: CDR1 SGHDN, CDR2 FVKESK. TCRdb re-called the RACE reads with MiXCR, one entry per CDR3 protein. The sample consists of 95,000 to 150,000 distinct CDR3 sequences, around 10% of them appearing once. Time point of the sample: patch test 3, about 24 weeks after DPC sensitization. Treatment in this sample: therapeutic diphenylcyclopropenone sensitization with weekly scalp DPC. Researchers extracted total RNA from unfractionated whole blood.

The receptor was isolated from a woman between 45 and 65 years old with alopecia areata. Some clones in this sample may be carry-over from other donors' samples. This specimen was whole blood, taken in connection with sensitization to the hapten diphenylcyclopropenone (DPC). The rearrangement uses TRBV14 and TRBJ1-1; D is unclear. CDR3 nucleotides: TGTGCCAGCAGCCAAGAGCGAGCCTGTAACACTGAAGCTTTCTTT. Amino acid sequence: CASSQERACNTEAFF.